Each of the 29 T cell receptor beta chains below was sequenced from the same sample in a study of shared clonotypes between healthy human individuals. This table comes from immunoSEQ multiplex PCR, and its TCRdb copy is limited to in-frame clones, with some not included. The sample holds roughly 1 million clones, about 84% seen once. The sample was memory CD4+ T cells from PBMCs. Indicated subset: CD45RA-negative fraction. These receptors were obtained from a man aged 18 to 29 in good health. Some clones in this sample may be carry-over from other donors' samples.

The chain has TRBV6-5 and TRBJ1-1; 8 bases match TRBD1. Germline V gene lookup returns CDR1 MNHEY and CDR2 SVGAGI. The CDR3 is made up of 15 amino acids. V gave up 4 bases and J gave up 6 bases; unmatched junction bases: 10. CDR3 amino acids: CASSSRQGIFPEAFF. In DNA form, the CDR3 reads TGTGCCAGCAGTTCGCGACAGGGGATCTTCCCTGAAGCTTTCTTT.

The chain recombines TRBV2 with TRBJ2-7; D is ambiguous. CDR3 length: 11 amino acids. The V gene lost 6 bases and the J gene lost 2 bases, with 5 bases spanning the gap. Germline V gene lookup returns CDR1 SNHLY and CDR2 FYNNEI. The CDR3 spells CASSRTYEQYF. The CDR3 DNA sequence: TGTGCCAGCAGCAGGACCTACGAGCAGTACTTC.

The chain employs TRBV5-6 and TRBJ2-4; D ambiguous. Germline loops: CDR1 SGHDT, CDR2 YYEEEE. Trimming left V 1 base short and J 5 bases short, with 10 bases between. The CDR3 has 14 amino acids. The CDR3 protein is CASSLRYRENIQYF. DNA of the CDR3: TGTGCCAGCAGCTTGCGGTATAGAGAAAACATTCAGTACTTC.

This chain connects TRBV2 to TRBJ1-5; D is possibly TRBD1 (6 bases). The CDR3 extends over 16 amino acids. V dropped 5 bases and J dropped 4 bases, with 18 bases sitting between them. Germline CDR1 SNHLY, CDR2 FYNNEI. CDR3 in amino acids: CASSSDTGTRNQPQHF. The DNA for the CDR3 is TGTGCCAGCAGTAGTGATACCGGGACAAGGAATCAGCCCCAGCATTTT.

The gene calls are TRBV19 and TRBJ1-5; D is undetermined. Between the trimmed V and J ends, which lost 4 bases and 3 bases, there was a span of 16 bases. CDR3 length equals 16 residues. Germline values: CDR1 LNHDA, CDR2 SQIVND (reference sequence). CDR3: CASSTRAQPHNQPQHF. DNA for the CDR3: TGTGCCAGTAGTACCCGGGCCCAACCACACAATCAGCCCCAGCATTTT.

This clone occurred a few times. The V gene is TRBV7-6, the J gene TRBJ1-1; possibly TRBD1 for D (6 bases). Germline values: CDR1 SGHVS, CDR2 FNYEAQ. The CDR3 is 15 residues long. Trimming took off 4 bases at V and 0 bases at J, with 12 bases between the two ends. CDR3 in DNA: TGTGCCAGCAGCTCAGCAGGGGCCCTGAACACTGAAGCTTTCTTT. Protein sequence: CASSSAGALNTEAFF.

The gene calls are TRBV6-1 and TRBJ1-4, with D perhaps matching TRBD1 (5 bases). V lost 8 bases, J lost 3 bases, and 13 bases lay in between. The germline V gene has CDR1 MNHNS and CDR2 SASEGT. This CDR3 has 14 residues. In DNA form, the CDR3 reads TGTGCCAGCCGCCTGGGGGGGTCTAATGAAAAACTGTTTTTT. Amino acid sequence: CASRLGGSNEKLFF.

The table lists this clone with a few counts. The V gene is TRBV5-1, the J gene TRBJ1-1; no definite D call. Trimming cost V 0 bases and J 6 bases, with 12 bases left between them. The V gene's germline CDR1 is SGHRS and CDR2 YFSETQ. The length of the CDR3 is 14 residues. CDR3 in DNA: TGCGCCAGCAGCTTGGGTGGTATTGGGGCTGAAGCTTTCTTT. As protein: CASSLGGIGAEAFF.

This clone was seen a handful of times. The chain links TRBV5-5 to TRBJ2-5; tentative D call: TRBD1 (6 bases). Germline V gene lookup returns CDR1 SGHKS and CDR2 YYEKEE (reference sequence). The CDR3 covers 14 residues. The V gene lost 2 bases and the J gene lost 3 bases, with 11 bases spanning the gap. In DNA, the CDR3 is TGTGCCAGCAGCTTCAGGGGACCTAAAGAGACCCAGTACTTC. It yields the protein CASSFRGPKETQYF. Based on the CDR3 plus reference TRBV5-5 and TRBJ2-5, the full variable domain is DAGVTQSPTHLIKTRGQQVTLRCSPISGHKSVSWYQQVLGQGPQFIFQYYEKEERGRGNFPDRFSARQFPNYSSELNVNALLLGDSALYLCASSFRGPKETQYFGPGTRLLVL.

The chain joins TRBV5-4 to TRBJ2-1; 8 bases align to TRBD2. The CDR3 sequence is 14 residues long. Germline CDR1 reads SGHNT; CDR2 reads YYREEE (reference sequence). V lost 2 bases, J lost 9 bases, and 7 bases stayed unmatched. CDR3 coding DNA: TGTGCCAGCAGCTTAGCCGGGAGGGTTTTTGAGCAGTTCTTC. The encoded protein is CASSLAGRVFEQFF.

This clone was detected many times. V and J are TRBV29-1 and TRBJ2-1, with TRBD2 matching over 9 bases. This CDR3 comprises 14 residues. Losses at the gene ends were 6 bases for V and 3 bases for J; bases not matched to a gene: 6. In germline, CDR1 is SQVTM, CDR2 ANQGSEA. The CDR3 region has the DNA TGCAGCGTGTACGGGACTAGCATCTACAATGAGCAGTTCTTC. Its translation is CSVYGTSIYNEQFF.

The V and J genes are TRBV5-1 and TRBJ2-3; D remains unclear. Germline values: CDR1 SGHRS, CDR2 YFSETQ. The CDR3 totals 13 residues. Between the trimmed V and J ends, which lost 0 bases and 6 bases, there was a span of 8 bases. CDR3 in DNA: TGCGCCAGCAGCTTGGATACCCCCGATACGCAGTATTTT. Its translation is CASSLDTPDTQYF. The complete variable domain, with remaining parts taken from reference TRBV5-1 and TRBJ2-3, reads KAGVTQTPRYLIKTRGQQVTLSCSPISGHRSVSWYQQTPGQGLQFLFEYFSETQRNKGNFPGRFSGRQFSNSRSEMNVSTLELGDSALYLCASSLDTPDTQYFGPGTRLTVL.

A word on this clone: This same CDR3 is encoded by further DNA sequences in the sample. V usage is TRBV5-4 and J usage is TRBJ2-1, with 7 bases identical to TRBD2. V was pared by 0 bases and J by 1 base, with 4 bases of the junction left unmatched. Germline V gene data show CDR1 as SGHNT and CDR2 as YYREEE (reference sequence). This CDR3 region has 16 residues. The CDR3 sequence: CASSLGAGSSYNEQFF. CDR3 DNA sequence: TGTGCCAGCAGCTTGGGAGCGGGATCGTCCTACAATGAGCAGTTCTTC.

This chain joins TRBV11-1 and TRBJ2-5, with unresolved D. This CDR3 region has 14 residues. V was cut by 5 bases and J by 0 bases, with 10 bases left in between. Looked up from germline, CDR1 is SGHAT and CDR2 is FQDESV (reference sequence). CDR3 in amino acids: CASSTDPNQETQYF. In DNA, the CDR3 is TGTGCCAGCAGCACGGACCCAAACCAAGAGACCCAGTACTTC. The whole variable domain, filled in from reference TRBV11-1 and TRBJ2-5, reads EAEVAQSPRYKITEKSQAVAFWCDPISGHATLYWYRQILGQGPELLVQFQDESVVDDSQLPKDRFSAERLKGVDSTLKIQPAELGDSAMYLCASSTDPNQETQYFGPGTRLLVL.

The CDR3 nucleotides read TGCGCCAGCAGCCGCCGGGACGGCTATGGCTACACCTTC. It codes for CASSRRDGYGYTF. The V call is TRBV4-3, the J call TRBJ1-2, with a possible D match to TRBD1 (5 bases). Germline assignment: CDR1 LGHNA and CDR2 YSLEER. The germline V and J ends were trimmed by 4 bases and 4 bases, with 10 bases remaining between them. CDR3 size: 13 residues.

V and J are TRBV28 and TRBJ1-4, with a possible D match to TRBD1 (5 bases). Germline V lookup: CDR1 MDHEN, CDR2 SYDVKM. This CDR3 has 15 residues. The V end was cut by 3 bases, the J end by 4 bases, with 12 bases between. The DNA for the CDR3 is TGTGCCAGCAGTTTTAGGCAGGGCGGTAATGAAAAACTGTTTTTT. Its protein product is CASSFRQGGNEKLFF.

The chain links TRBV7-2 to TRBJ2-5; maybe TRBD1 (6 bases). CDR1 SGHTA and CDR2 FQGNSA come from the germline V gene. V lost 2 bases, J lost 3 bases, and 7 bases lay in between. The CDR3 spans 13 residues. This chain's CDR3 is CASSLNREETQYF. The CDR3, as DNA: TGTGCCAGCAGCTTAAACAGGGAAGAGACCCAGTACTTC.

This clone appeared once. The V and J genes are TRBV7-3 and TRBJ2-5; D uncertain. CDR1 and CDR2 (germline): SGHTA, FQGTGA. The CDR3 is 14 amino acids. V was trimmed by 5 bases and J by 1 base, leaving 11 bases between them. The CDR3 sequence: CASSPSGSQETQYF. The CDR3 region has the DNA TGTGCCAGCAGCCCTTCGGGTAGCCAAGAGACCCAGTACTTC.

There are a few counts of this clone. V is TRBV10-3 and J is TRBJ2-3; D is ambiguous. CDR1 is ENHRY, CDR2 SYGVKD, per germline. CDR3 length equals 14 residues. V lost 8 bases and J lost 2, with 14 bases in between. The CDR3: CAIQSAWNTDTQYF. In DNA, the CDR3 is TGTGCCATCCAGAGCGCTTGGAACACAGATACGCAGTATTTT.

The gene calls are TRBV2 and TRBJ1-4; perhaps TRBD1 as D (6 bases). The V end was cut by 7 bases, the J end by 8 bases, with 11 bases between. Germline lookup yields CDR1 SNHLY and CDR2 FYNNEI. The CDR3 has 12 amino acids. The CDR3 here is CASKTGREKLFF. The CDR3 nucleotides read TGTGCCAGCAAAACAGGGAGGGAAAAACTGTTTTTT.

V gene TRBV14 combines with J gene TRBJ2-7; 7 bases line up with TRBD2. CDR1 SGHDN and CDR2 FVKESK come from the germline V gene. The CDR3 loop spans 14 amino acids. V lost 2 bases, J lost 7 bases, and 8 bases stayed unmatched. The CDR3 nucleotides read TGTGCCAGCAGCCAAACTAGCGCCGCCCAGGAGCAGTACTTC. It specifies CASSQTSAAQEQYF. The whole variable domain, remainder taken from reference TRBV14 and TRBJ2-7, is EAGVTQFPSHSVIEKGQTVTLRCDPISGHDNLYWYRRVMGKEIKFLLHFVKESKQDESGMPNNRFLAERTGGTYSTLKVQPAELEDSGVYFCASSQTSAAQEQYFGPGTRLTVT.

The chain recombines TRBV27 with TRBJ1-2, with 11 bases matching TRBD1. The junction had 12 bases not matched to a gene; V was cut back by 5 bases and J by 10 bases. CDR1 is MNHEY, CDR2 SMNVEV, per germline (reference sequence). The CDR3 spans 15 residues. The CDR3 region has the DNA TGTGCCAGCAGTCCCCGGGACAGGGGGATCGCCTCCTACACCTTC. Protein product: CASSPRDRGIASYTF.

The CDR3 sequence: CASSRGQPTDTQYF. DNA of the CDR3: TGTGCCAGCAGTCGAGGACAGCCCACAGATACGCAGTATTTT. This chain joins TRBV11-2 and TRBJ2-3, with a possible D match to TRBD1 (6 bases). The CDR3 spans 14 residues. Germline-derived CDR1 and CDR2 are SGHAT and FQNNGV. V was clipped by 6 bases and J by 2 bases, with 12 bases between them.

The rearrangement links TRBV28 to TRBJ2-1, with D unclear. The CDR3 has 15 residues. The V and J ends lost 2 bases and 6 bases respectively, with 14 bases between them. Germline-derived CDR1 and CDR2 are MDHEN and SYDVKM. CDR3 coding DNA: TGTGCCAGCAGTTTACACGGGCGATGGGGCAATGAGCAGTTCTTC. This translates into CASSLHGRWGNEQFF.

To note about this clone: Distinct nucleotide sequences in the sample also encode this CDR3. The genes are TRBV28 and TRBJ2-6; D not certain. CDR1 and CDR2 from the germline V gene are MDHEN and SYDVKM. This CDR3 has 13 residues. V shed 7 bases and J shed 4 bases, with 8 bases lying between them. In nucleotides, the CDR3 is TGTGCCAGCACTCTCTCCGGGGCCAACGTCCTGACTTTC. Amino acids: CASTLSGANVLTF.

In the case of this clone: A much larger clonotype is one base distant, so this may be a read error. Other DNA sequences of this sample code for an identical CDR3. V usage is TRBV7-2 and J usage is TRBJ2-7; 10 bases align to TRBD1. Germline CDR1 and CDR2: SGHTA and FQGNSA. The CDR3 contains 14 residues. With V trimmed by 5 bases and J by 2 bases, 3 bases remained unmatched. The CDR3: CASSPDRGAYEQYF. As DNA, the CDR3 is TGTGCCAGCAGCCCGGACAGGGGGGCCTACGAGCAGTACTTC.

CDR3 nucleotide sequence: TGTGCCTGGGGGACCGGTACCTATGGCTACACCTTC. Translating gives CAWGTGTYGYTF. The V call is TRBV30, the J call TRBJ1-2; D perhaps matches TRBD1 (5 bases). Trimming removed 5 bases at V and 4 bases at J, with 11 bases between. Germline V lookup: CDR1 GTSNPN, CDR2 SVGIG (reference sequence). This CDR3 is built from 12 residues.

This clone was seen repeatedly, ten times or more. Other nucleotide sequences in the sample specify the same CDR3. The J gene is TRBJ2-1, the V gene TRBV11-3; D uncertain. The ends were cut back, 0 bases at V and 4 bases at J, with 7 bases in the middle. Germline assignment: CDR1 SGHNT and CDR2 YENEEA. The CDR3 has 14 amino acids. The CDR3, as DNA: TGTGCCAGCAGCTTAGATCGGGCATACAATGAGCAGTTCTTC. It specifies CASSLDRAYNEQFF.

Comments on this clone: Within the sample, other DNA sequences also encode this same CDR3. The chain couples TRBV18 to TRBJ1-1; perhaps TRBD1 as D (6 bases). V was pared by 3 bases and J by 4 bases, with 12 bases between. The CDR3 extends over 14 amino acids. CDR1 and CDR2 from the germline V gene are KGHSH and LQKENI. This chain's CDR3 is CASSPDQGFTEAFF. The CDR3 DNA reads as TGTGCCAGCTCACCCGATCAGGGGTTCACTGAAGCTTTCTTT.